The entry below gives a single T cell receptor (beta chain) sequence along with its context. Its antigen is not identified. This specimen belongs to a study of STAT5B mutations in CD4+ large granular lymphocyte leukemia. General observations from the study: About a quarter of private leukemic clonotypes occurred rarely in other patients' non-leukemic repertoires.

V gave up 0 bases and J gave up 2 bases, with 7 bases separating them. Looked up from germline, CDR1 is MNHEY and CDR2 is SMNVEV (reference sequence). The CDR3 runs to 15 residues. Only in-frame clones appear in the TCRdb table, and some are missing; sequencing was by immunoSEQ multiplex PCR. The table includes under 50,000 clones, 65% to 85% detected once. The rearrangement links TRBV27 to TRBJ2-2, with D uncertain. The TCR comes from a human donor in good health. Sequencing input: CD4+ T cells from blood buffy coats. The CDR3 protein is CASSLSGRNTGELFF. CDR3 nucleotide sequence: TGTGCCAGCAGTTTATCAGGAAGAAACACCGGGGAGCTGTTTTTT.